This T cell receptor (beta chain) originates from a study of cytomegalovirus exposure and HLA in healthy donors. Donors counted as nominally healthy when sampled, yet unrecorded immune exposures were likely. Study results and caveats: In a later analysis, V- and J-gene trimming of beta chains associated with a DCLRE1C missense variant, replicated independently.

CDR3 length: 18 residues. The junction had 10 bases not matched to a gene; V was cut back by 1 base and J by 2 bases. Per the germline V gene, CDR1 is LNHNV and CDR2 is YYDKDF (reference sequence). Researchers ran the PCR with 60 Vbeta and 13 Jbeta primers. TCRdb keeps only in-frame clones here, not all; method: immunoSEQ multiplex PCR. The sample includes about 100,000 clones, under 80% of them seen just once. A remark on this clone: Its target is unknown.

This sequence was found in a woman aged 18-30 years in good health and CMV-seropositive. The rearrangement links TRBV15 to TRBJ2-2, with TRBD2 identical over 7 bases. The specimen sequenced was PBMCs. In DNA form, the CDR3 reads TGTGCCACCAGCAGAGCTCCGCGGGAGCAGATAAACACCGGGGAGCTGTTTTTT. It encodes CATSRAPREQINTGELFF.